The next 3 T cell receptor beta chains were all read from a single sample in a study of CD4 and CD8 cells across lung adenocarcinoma regions. MiXCR, run by TCRdb on the PCR reads, gives a single entry per CDR3 protein. Of approximately 7,700 distinct CDR3 sequences in the sample, roughly 56% were seen once. Material: CD4+ T cells from the center of a lung tumor. The receptors derive from a female donor with lung adenocarcinoma. The CD4 and CD8 labels of this study may be unreliable.

This clonotype is judged medium-sized. V gene TRBV7-2 combines with J gene TRBJ2-7; D call uncertain. This CDR3 has 16 amino acids. Trimming took off 5 bases at V and 2 bases at J, with 19 bases between the two ends. The germline gives CDR1 SGHTA, CDR2 FQGNSA. The CDR3 spells CASSLLTFFSPYEQYF. CDR3 sequence (DNA): TGTGCCAGCAGCCTCCTGACATTTTTTTCTCCCTACGAGCAGTACTTC.

The chain employs TRBV6-1 and TRBJ2-1, with D possibly matching TRBD2 (5 bases). This CDR3 has 12 residues. V lost 8 bases, J lost 6 bases, and 11 bases lay in between. CDR1 is MNHNS, CDR2 SASEGT, per germline. The CDR3 bases are TGTGCCAGCGGACGGGGATCCAATGAGCAGTTCTTC. This codes for CASGRGSNEQFF.

The chain uses TRBV6-1 and TRBJ2-5; 10 bases match TRBD1. CDR3 length: 14 residues. Germline V gives CDR1 MNHNS, CDR2 SASEGT. Trimming cost V 6 bases and J 2 bases; bases outside gene matches: 3. The CDR3 DNA sequence: TGTGCCAGCAGCCGGACAGGGGGACAAGAGACCCAGTACTTC. The encoded protein is CASSRTGGQETQYF.